The 10 T cell receptor beta chains below all came from one sample that was sequenced in a study of cytomegalovirus exposure and HLA in healthy donors. Here immunoSEQ multiplex PCR was the method, and the copy in TCRdb shows in-frame clones only, minus some. The sample carries over 250,000 clones, 65% to 90% recorded once. The sample taken for sequencing was PBMCs. The receptors originated from a woman aged 18-29 years in good health and CMV-seronegative.

The gene calls are TRBV2 and TRBJ1-1; 7 nucleotides line up with TRBD1. Germline assignment: CDR1 SNHLY and CDR2 FYNNEI. This CDR3 has 15 amino acids. The ends lost 6 bases at V and 5 bases at J; junction bases unmatched: 12. CDR3 DNA: TGTGCCAGCAGGGTTGACCGGGACAGTATAACTGAAGCTTTCTTT. It codes for CASRVDRDSITEAFF.

V and J are TRBV4-1 and TRBJ1-5, with a tentative D call TRBD1 (6 bases). The V gene lost 0 bases and the J gene lost 6 bases, with 15 bases spanning the gap. This CDR3 is built from 16 residues. CDR1 is MGHRA, CDR2 YSYEKL, per germline. The CDR3 nucleotides are TGCGCCAGCAGCCAAGACGACAAAGGGGGTTTTCAGCCCCAGCATTTT. Translation: CASSQDDKGGFQPQHF.

CDR3 sequence: CASSSRGGGKTQYF. DNA for the CDR3: TGTGCCAGCAGCTCCCGGGGGGGAGGGAAAACCCAGTACTTC. The rearrangement links TRBV7-6 to TRBJ2-5; 8 nucleotides line up with TRBD2. This CDR3 comprises 14 residues. Trimming at V came to 4 bases and at J to 8 bases, leaving 9 bases not matched to a gene. In germline, CDR1 is SGHVS, CDR2 FNYEAQ.

This clone was recorded once. The rearrangement uses TRBV6-1 and TRBJ2-7, with TRBD2 matching over 7 bases. The germline V gene encodes CDR1 MNHNS and CDR2 SASEGT. With V trimmed by 11 bases and J by 3 bases, 4 bases remained unmatched. This CDR3 spans 11 amino acids. The CDR3 protein is CARGEGYEQYF. In DNA form, the CDR3 reads TGTGCCCGGGGGGAGGGCTACGAGCAGTACTTC.

The genes are TRBV6-5 and TRBJ1-1; TRBD1 matches at 8 bases. Per germline, CDR1 MNHEY and CDR2 SVGAGI. After removal of 0 bases from V and 10 bases from J, the junction contained 4 bases not matched to a gene. The CDR3 sequence is 13 residues long. In nucleotides, the CDR3 is TGTGCCAGCAGTTACTCCGGGACAGGTGGAGCTTTCTTT. Translation: CASSYSGTGGAFF.

This sequence joins TRBV30 and TRBJ1-4; no clear D. Germline CDR1 is GTSNPN and CDR2 is SVGIG (reference sequence). V lost 0 bases and J lost 8, with 13 bases in between. This CDR3 is built from 14 residues. This chain's CDR3 is CAWSVHSGYEKLFF. CDR3 bases: TGTGCCTGGAGTGTACACAGCGGCTACGAAAAACTGTTTTTT.

V is TRBV30 and J is TRBJ1-1, with no clear D. The germline CDR1 and CDR2 sequences are GTSNPN and SVGIG (reference sequence). This CDR3 region has 12 residues. The V and J ends lost 0 bases and 11 bases respectively, with 13 bases between them. This CDR3 is CAWSVHSLGAFF. The CDR3 coding sequence is TGTGCCTGGAGTGTACACTCTCTCGGGGCTTTCTTT.

In its sample, this clone was seen once. The genes are TRBV6-6 and TRBJ1-1; 7 bases align to TRBD1. The junction had 3 bases not matched to a gene; V was cut back by 5 bases and J by 0 bases. In germline, CDR1 is MNHNY, CDR2 SVGAGI (reference sequence). There are 14 residues in the CDR3. CDR3 region: CASSPTGVNTEAFF. The CDR3 bases are TGTGCCAGCAGTCCCACAGGGGTGAACACTGAAGCTTTCTTT.

The V call is TRBV10-3, the J call TRBJ2-1; TRBD2 aligns across 12 bases. This CDR3 has 16 residues. V lost 4 bases and J lost 6; bases outside the gene matches: 7. Germline V gives CDR1 ENHRY, CDR2 SYGVKD. The CDR3 reads CAISGRLAGEGNEQFF. The DNA of the CDR3 is TGTGCCATCAGTGGGCGACTAGCGGGGGAGGGCAATGAGCAGTTCTTC.

This clone was recorded many times. This chain links TRBV4-1 with TRBJ2-2; the match to TRBD1 covers 9 bases. This CDR3 has 16 residues. The junction had 3 bases not matched to a gene; V was cut back by 1 base and J by 3 bases. Germline V gives CDR1 MGHRA, CDR2 YSYEKL. The CDR3 DNA sequence: TGCGCCAGCAGCCAAGCGCGGACAGGGGACACCGGGGAGCTGTTTTTT. Protein sequence: CASSQARTGDTGELFF.